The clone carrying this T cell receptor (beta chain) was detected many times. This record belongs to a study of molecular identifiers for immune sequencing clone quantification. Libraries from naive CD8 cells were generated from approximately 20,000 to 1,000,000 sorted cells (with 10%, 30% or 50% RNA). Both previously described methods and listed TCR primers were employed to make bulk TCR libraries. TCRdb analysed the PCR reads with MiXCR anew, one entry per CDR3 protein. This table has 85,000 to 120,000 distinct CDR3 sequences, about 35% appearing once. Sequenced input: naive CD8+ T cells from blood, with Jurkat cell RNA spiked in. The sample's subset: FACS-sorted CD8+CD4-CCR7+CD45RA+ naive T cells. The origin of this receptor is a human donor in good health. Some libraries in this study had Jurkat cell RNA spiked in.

CDR3 residues: CASRFPFTEKNTEAFF. The CDR3 DNA reads as TGTGCCAGCAGGTTCCCTTTTACAGAAAAGAACACTGAAGCTTTCTTT. The chain carries TRBV6-6 and TRBJ1-1; no clear D. Trimming took 6 bases from V and 1 from J, leaving 18 bases between them. Germline-derived CDR1 and CDR2 are MNHNY and SVGAGI (reference sequence). The CDR3 is 16 residues long.